The entry below gives a single T cell receptor beta chain sequence along with its context. What it binds is not known. In germline, CDR1 is SGHVS, CDR2 FQNEAQ. CDR3 length: 15 residues. Trimming removed 6 bases at V and 0 bases at J, with 15 bases between. The record originates from a study of OX40 agonist ivuxolimab in advanced cancers. As for the study in general: Across the patients, intravenous ivuxolimab was delivered every 2 weeks at 0.01 to 10 mg/kg.

General study points: Antigen specificity was not determined for the expanded peripheral T cells.

Generated by immunoSEQ multiplex PCR, the TCRdb table keeps only in-frame clones and is missing some. The sample yields tens of thousands of clones, under 95% seen once. This chain connects TRBV7-8 to TRBJ2-7, with D perhaps TRBD1 (6 bases). Specimen: CD4+ or CD8+ T cells sorted from blood, collected in a trial of the OX40 agonist ivuxolimab. This TCR was sampled from an adult with an advanced solid tumor such as melanoma, head and neck, liver or kidney cancer. CDR3 DNA: TGTGCCAGCAGGCCTCTCGACAGGAGCTCCTACGAGCAGTACTTC. This translates into CASRPLDRSSYEQYF.